Listed here are 10 T cell receptor beta chains from one sample, sequenced in a study of monozygotic twins with inflammatory bowel disease. TCRdb re-analyzed the 5' RACE reads; it lists each CDR3 protein once, without DNA. The table lists approximately 120,000 distinct CDR3 sequences, with roughly an eighth in the top ten. Sequences were obtained from blood. The receptors derive from a human donor with ulcerative colitis or Crohn's disease, or a healthy co-twin of an affected twin (not recorded which).

V gene TRBV7-3 combines with J gene TRBJ2-7. The germline V gene encodes CDR1 SGHTA and CDR2 FQGTGA. The CDR3 runs 14 residues. The CDR3 sequence is CASSLQGSSYEQYF.

The chain uses TRBV5-1 and TRBJ2-2; TCRdb proposes TRBD1, but this gene call is untestable without DNA. Germline V gives CDR1 SGHRS, CDR2 YFSETQ. The CDR3 consists of 14 residues. Here the CDR3 reads CASSLPDRDGELFF.

V usage is TRBV2 and J usage is TRBJ1-1; TCRdb picks TRBD1, but there is no DNA to check that call. Germline assignment: CDR1 SNHLY and CDR2 FYNNEI. CDR3 size: 14 residues. CDR3 amino acids: CASDDPGTGVEAFF.

The rearrangement joins TRBV4-3 to TRBJ2-2. The CDR3 spans 14 residues. Germline CDR1 reads LGHNA; CDR2 reads YSLEER. The CDR3 reads CASSQVFGFGELFF.

The chain recombines TRBV2 with TRBJ2-3. Germline CDR1 is SNHLY and CDR2 is FYNNEI. This CDR3 has 14 residues. CDR3 residues: CASSDRSLRDTQYF.

In terms of frequency, this clonotype is medium-sized. The gene calls are TRBV2 and TRBJ2-7; TCRdb's assignment of TRBD2 cannot be checked, as there is no DNA. Germline V gives CDR1 SNHLY, CDR2 FYNNEI. The CDR3 covers 14 residues. The CDR3 is CASSDLAGVSEQYF. Variable domain in full (rest from reference TRBV2 and TRBJ2-7): EPEVTQTPSHQVTQMGQEVILRCVPISNHLYFYWYRQILGQKVEFLVSFYNNEISEKSEIFDDQFSVERPDGSNFTLKIRSTKLEDSAMYFCASSDLAGVSEQYFGPGTRLTVT.

The chain is built from TRBV20-1 and TRBJ1-1; the TCRdb call, TRBD1, lacks DNA for checking. Germline V gene lookup returns CDR1 DFQATT and CDR2 SNEGSKA (reference sequence). CDR3 length equals 13 residues. Here the CDR3 reads CSARGGTGGRAFF.

This chain links TRBV7-9 with TRBJ1-2; absent DNA, TCRdb's TRBD1 call cannot be checked. This CDR3 has 12 residues. Germline values: CDR1 SEHNR, CDR2 FQNEAQ (reference sequence). CDR3 sequence reads: CASSLSQGPYTF.

The chain uses TRBV20-1 and TRBJ1-1; TCRdb's D call of TRBD1 is untestable without DNA. The CDR3 has 14 amino acids. The germline V gene encodes CDR1 DFQATT and CDR2 SNEGSKA (reference sequence). The CDR3 is CSARDPGAYTEAFF.

The V and J genes are TRBV3-1 and TRBJ1-5; the D call of TRBD1 rests on TCRdb alone, since no DNA is present to check it. This CDR3 contains 15 residues. Germline lookup yields CDR1 LGHDT and CDR2 YNNKEL (reference sequence). CDR3: CASSPRLGFSQPQHF. The entire variable domain, with the rest obtained from reference TRBV3-1 and TRBJ1-5, is as follows: DTAVSQTPKYLVTQMGNDKSIKCEQNLGHDTMYWYKQDSKKFLKIMFSYNNKELIINETVPNRFSPKSPDKAHLNLHINSLELGDSAVYFCASSPRLGFSQPQHFGDGTRLSIL.